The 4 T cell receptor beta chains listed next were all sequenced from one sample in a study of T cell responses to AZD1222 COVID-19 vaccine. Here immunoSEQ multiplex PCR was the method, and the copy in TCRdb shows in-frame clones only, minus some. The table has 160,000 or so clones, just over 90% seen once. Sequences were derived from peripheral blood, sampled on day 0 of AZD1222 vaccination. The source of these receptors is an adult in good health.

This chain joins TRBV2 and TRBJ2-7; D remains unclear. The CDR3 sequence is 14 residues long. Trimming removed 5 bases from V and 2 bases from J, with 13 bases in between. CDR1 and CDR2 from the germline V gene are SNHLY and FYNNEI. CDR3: CASSLVGPTYEQYF. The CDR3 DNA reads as TGTGCCAGCAGTCTTGTCGGGCCCACCTACGAGCAGTACTTC. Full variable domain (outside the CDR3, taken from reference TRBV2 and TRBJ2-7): EPEVTQTPSHQVTQMGQEVILRCVPISNHLYFYWYRQILGQKVEFLVSFYNNEISEKSEIFDDQFSVERPDGSNFTLKIRSTKLEDSAMYFCASSLVGPTYEQYFGPGTRLTVT.

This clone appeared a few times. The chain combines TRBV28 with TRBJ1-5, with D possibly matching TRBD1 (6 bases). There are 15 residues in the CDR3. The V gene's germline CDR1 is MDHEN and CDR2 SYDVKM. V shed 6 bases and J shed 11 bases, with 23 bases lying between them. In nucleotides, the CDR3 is TGTGCCAGCAGGTCCCCCGACAGGAGCCCCCCGTCCCAGCATTTT. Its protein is CASRSPDRSPPSQHF.

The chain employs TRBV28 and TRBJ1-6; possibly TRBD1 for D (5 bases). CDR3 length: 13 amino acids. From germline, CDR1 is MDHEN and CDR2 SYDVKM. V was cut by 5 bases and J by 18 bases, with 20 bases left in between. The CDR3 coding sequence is TGTGCCAGCAGTCCTGGGACCCACCCTAGTCCCCACTTT. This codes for CASSPGTHPSPHF.

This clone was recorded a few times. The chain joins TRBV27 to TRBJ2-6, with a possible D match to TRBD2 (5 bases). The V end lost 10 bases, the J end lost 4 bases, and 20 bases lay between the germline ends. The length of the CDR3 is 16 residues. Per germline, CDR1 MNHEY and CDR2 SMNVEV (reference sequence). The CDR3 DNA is TGTGCCACCTCGAGAGGCGGACTCCGAGGGGCCAACGTCCTGACTTTC. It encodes CATSRGGLRGANVLTF.